The 5 T cell receptor beta chains listed next were all sequenced from one sample in a study of cytomegalovirus exposure and HLA in healthy donors. The PCR ran on 60 Vbeta and 13 Jbeta primers. Profiled with immunoSEQ multiplex PCR; TCRdb holds only in-frame clones, not every one. The profile shows 170,000 or so clones, around 78% of them singletons. Material: PBMCs. These receptors came from a woman in her thirties or forties in good health and CMV-seronegative.

The CDR3 is CASSSRVAQHF. As DNA, the CDR3 is TGTGCCAGCAGTTCCAGGGTCGCCCAGCATTTT. V usage is TRBV28 and J usage is TRBJ1-5; a possible D gene is TRBD1 (5 bases). Trimming left V 4 bases short and J 11 bases short, with 9 bases between. CDR1 is MDHEN and CDR2 is SYDVKM in the germline V gene. The CDR3 contains 11 residues.

A remark on this clone: The sample carries other DNA sequences with the same CDR3. The J gene is TRBJ2-7, the V gene TRBV5-1, with D perhaps TRBD2 (6 bases). V lost 0 bases, J lost 6 bases, and 13 bases lay in between. Per the germline V gene, CDR1 is SGHRS and CDR2 is YFSETQ. This CDR3 spans 14 amino acids. The CDR3 DNA reads as TGCGCCAGCAGCTTGGTAGCGCGGGGTGGCGAGCAGTACTTC. It specifies CASSLVARGGEQYF.

This clone was recorded only once. The chain combines TRBV7-6 with TRBJ1-1; 9 bases are shared with TRBD1. Per the germline V gene, CDR1 is SGHVS and CDR2 is FNYEAQ. This CDR3 spans 15 amino acids. Trimming took 0 bases from V and 6 from J; bases not matched to a gene: 5. In DNA form, the CDR3 reads TGTGCCAGCAGCTTAGCACAGGGGGCCTATTCTGAAGCTTTCTTT. Encoded protein: CASSLAQGAYSEAFF.

The chain recombines TRBV7-9 with TRBJ1-2; D unclear. The V end lost 2 bases, the J end lost 1 base, and 14 bases lay between the germline ends. CDR3 length equals 16 residues. Looked up from germline, CDR1 is SEHNR and CDR2 is FQNEAQ (reference sequence). CDR3 nucleotide sequence: TGTGCCAGCAGCTTACTCTCGTTTGACAATAACTATGGCTACACCTTC. Encoded protein: CASSLLSFDNNYGYTF.

The CDR3, as DNA: TGTGCCATCAGTAGGGACGTGCGAGCGGGGGACCAAGAGACCCAGTACTTC. It yields the protein CAISRDVRAGDQETQYF. The chain carries TRBV10-3 and TRBJ2-5; TRBD2 matches at 8 bases. CDR1 and CDR2 from the germline V gene are ENHRY and SYGVKD. Germline trimming cut 5 bases from V and 0 bases from J; bases unmatched to any gene: 11. This CDR3 spans 17 amino acids.